The entry below describes one T cell receptor beta chain. Its antigen is as yet unknown. The data stem from a study of T cell responses to AZD1222 COVID-19 vaccine. The CDR3 spans 14 residues. The V gene's germline CDR1 is SGHTA and CDR2 FQGNSA. V lost 1 base, J lost 0 bases, and 1 base lay in between. Study-wide points: The donors showed a predominance of white British ancestry and of females, with possible underestimation of clonal diversity. Baseline antibody screening turned up just a handful of seropositive AZD1222 recipients. Across the whole spike, CD4 TCRs peaked at regions 160-218 and 743-854. Spike-specific TCR breadth and depth went up after people got two AZD1222 doses.

Sequenced by immunoSEQ multiplex PCR; TCRdb stores in-frame clones only, minus some. The sample has 84,000 or so clones; approximately 90% are singletons. This chain uses TRBV7-2 with TRBJ2-6; D unresolved. Sequencing used peripheral blood, obtained on day 0 of MenACWY control vaccination. This clonotype originated in an adult in good health. CDR3 DNA: TGTGCCAGCAGCTTAGTCTCTGGGGCCAACGTCCTGACTTTC. This codes for CASSLVSGANVLTF.